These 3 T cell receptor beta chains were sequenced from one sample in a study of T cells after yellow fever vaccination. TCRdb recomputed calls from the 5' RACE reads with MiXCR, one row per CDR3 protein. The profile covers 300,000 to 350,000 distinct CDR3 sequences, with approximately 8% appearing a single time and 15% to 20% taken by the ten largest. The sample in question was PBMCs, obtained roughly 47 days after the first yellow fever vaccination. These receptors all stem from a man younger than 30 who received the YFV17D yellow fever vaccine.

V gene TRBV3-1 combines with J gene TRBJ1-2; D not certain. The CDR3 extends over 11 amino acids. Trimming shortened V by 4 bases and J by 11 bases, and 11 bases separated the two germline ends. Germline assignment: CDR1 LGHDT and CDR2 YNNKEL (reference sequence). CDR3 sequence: CASSLPGDYTF. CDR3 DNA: TGTGCCAGCAGCCTACCGGGCGATTACACCTTC.

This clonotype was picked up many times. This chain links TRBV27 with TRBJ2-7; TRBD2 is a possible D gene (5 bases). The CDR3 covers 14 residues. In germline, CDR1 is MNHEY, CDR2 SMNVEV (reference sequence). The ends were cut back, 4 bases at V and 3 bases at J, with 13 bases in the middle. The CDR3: CASSSRAAYYEQYF. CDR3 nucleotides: TGTGCCAGCAGTTCACGAGCGGCTTACTACGAGCAGTACTTC.

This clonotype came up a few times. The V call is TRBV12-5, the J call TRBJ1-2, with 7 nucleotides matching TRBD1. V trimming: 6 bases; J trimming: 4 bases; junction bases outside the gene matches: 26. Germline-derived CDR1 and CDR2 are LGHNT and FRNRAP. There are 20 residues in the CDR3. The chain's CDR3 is CASGPNEAWQGVTVFYGYTF. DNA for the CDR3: TGTGCTAGTGGCCCAAACGAGGCGTGGCAGGGGGTAACCGTCTTCTATGGCTACACCTTC.